Following are 19 T cell receptor beta chains from one sample sequenced in a study of CD8+ T cells in alopecia areata (dated by TCRdb to 2016 to 2019). The method was the immunoSEQ multiplex PCR assay. For TCR sequencing, RNA was extracted from every sample and reverse transcribed into cDNA to serve as template. Sourced from immuneACCESS, this table was stored by TCRdb with only in-frame sequences that have V and J called. A share of the clones is absent; for the studies checked, an unresolved V gene accounts for under half, and the remainder has no known explanation. This sample has 50,000 to 70,000 clones in its table, and around 47% of those were observed once. The ten largest make up around 54% of the sample. The sample was NKG2D-low CD8+ T cells sorted from blood. This specimen's cell subset or site label, interpreted: sorted CD8+ NKG2D-low blood T cells. The source is a human donor with alopecia areata.

In its sample, this clone was seen many times. V gene TRBV28 combines with J gene TRBJ2-3, with unresolved D. Germline V gives CDR1 MDHEN, CDR2 SYDVKM. The CDR3 loop spans 15 amino acids. Deletions cut 6 bases from V and 1 base from J, with 14 bases between. For the CDR3, the DNA is TGTGCCAGCAGCCTCAACCCTCTGGGCACAGATACGCAGTATTTT. It yields the protein CASSLNPLGTDTQYF.

The chain recombines TRBV27 with TRBJ1-2; tentatively, D is TRBD1 (5 bases). The germline CDR1 and CDR2 sequences are MNHEY and SMNVEV (reference sequence). Between the trimmed V and J ends, which lost 6 bases and 6 bases, there was a span of 17 bases. The CDR3 length is 14 residues. The CDR3 region is CASRPRGTLNGYTF. For the CDR3, the DNA is TGTGCCAGCAGGCCCCGGGGGACCTTAAATGGCTACACCTTC.

The rearrangement joins TRBV7-6 to TRBJ2-7, with a tentative D call TRBD2 (5 bases). V gave up 4 bases and J gave up 4 bases, with 14 bases separating them. The CDR3 has 14 residues. The germline gives CDR1 SGHVS, CDR2 FNYEAQ. CDR3 region: CASSSGLAGYEQYF. CDR3 bases: TGTGCCAGCAGCTCCGGTTTGGCGGGTTACGAGCAGTACTTC.

This clone appeared a few times. J is TRBJ2-7 and V is TRBV7-9; 8 bases match TRBD1. Germline assignment: CDR1 SEHNR and CDR2 FQNEAQ (reference sequence). CDR3 size: 13 residues. With V trimmed by 11 bases and J by 6 bases, 12 bases remained unmatched. The CDR3 bases are TGTGCCGCGCGGGGTGGACAGGGAGGCGAGCAGTACTTC. This sequence encodes CAARGGQGGEQYF. Using reference TRBV7-9 and TRBJ2-7 for the parts outside the CDR3, the full variable domain is DTGVSQNPRHKITKRGQNVTFRCDPISEHNRLYWYRQTLGQGPEFLTYFQNEAQLEKSRLLSDRFSAERPKGSFSTLEIQRTEQGDSAMYLCAARGGQGGEQYFGPGTRLTVT.

CDR3 bases: TGTGCCAGCAGCGTCCAGCAAGGGACAGGGAGAGAGACCCAGTACTTC. It encodes CASSVQQGTGRETQYF. The V and J genes are TRBV9 and TRBJ2-5; the match to TRBD1 covers 9 bases. CDR3 size: 16 residues. Per the germline V gene, CDR1 is SGDLS and CDR2 is YYNGEE. After removal of 2 bases from V and 4 bases from J, the junction contained 9 bases not matched to a gene.

This sequence joins TRBV6-1 and TRBJ2-5; perhaps TRBD2 as D (5 bases). Looked up from germline, CDR1 is MNHNS and CDR2 is SASEGT. The CDR3 length is 15 residues. The V gene lost 2 bases and the J gene lost 2 bases, with 12 bases spanning the gap. The CDR3 sequence: CASSEYGGGQETQYF. The CDR3 DNA follows: TGTGCCAGCAGTGAATATGGTGGAGGACAAGAGACCCAGTACTTC.

To note about this clone: A junction boundary mismatches the germline segment, possibly from a read error. V gene TRBV9 combines with J gene TRBJ1-1; tentative D call: TRBD1 (5 bases). The germline gives CDR1 SGDLS, CDR2 YYNGEE. CDR3 size: 9 residues. DNA of the CDR3: TGTGCCAGCAGCCGAGACAGCCCCTTT. Translated, it gives CASSRDSPF.

The rearrangement joins TRBV9 to TRBJ2-4; no firm D call. The CDR3 extends over 13 amino acids. Trimming took off 2 bases at V and 2 bases at J, with 5 bases between the two ends. Per germline, CDR1 SGDLS and CDR2 YYNGEE. CDR3 sequence reads: CASSVGSKNIQYF. In nucleotides, the CDR3 is TGTGCCAGCAGCGTGGGGTCCAAAAACATTCAGTACTTC.

This clone was observed a handful of times. V gene TRBV7-9 combines with J gene TRBJ2-7; D gene uncertain. V lost 1 base, J lost 0 bases, and 7 bases lay in between. From germline, CDR1 is SEHNR and CDR2 FQNEAQ (reference sequence). The CDR3 length is 14 residues. CDR3 bases: TGTGCCAGCAGCTTAGACCAGAGCTCCTACGAGCAGTACTTC. This encodes CASSLDQSSYEQYF.

The chain combines TRBV4-3 with TRBJ1-2, with D hard to call. CDR1 is LGHNA, CDR2 YSLEER, per germline. The length of the CDR3 is 15 residues. Trimming removed 1 base at V and 7 bases at J, with 16 bases between. The CDR3 DNA sequence: TGCGCCAGCAGCCAAGGCGCCCAGTTTTTGGTTGGCTACACCTTC. Translation: CASSQGAQFLVGYTF.

The gene calls are TRBV5-1 and TRBJ2-2; D possibly corresponds to TRBD1 (6 bases). CDR1 is SGHRS and CDR2 is YFSETQ in the germline V gene. V dropped 4 bases and J dropped 6 bases, with 19 bases sitting between them. This CDR3 is 16 amino acids long. As DNA, the CDR3 is TGCGCCAGCAGCCTAAGACAGGAAAGTATCGCCGGGGAGCTGTTTTTT. Protein product: CASSLRQESIAGELFF.

This clone was counted a single time. The V gene is TRBV7-9, the J gene TRBJ2-5; D not resolved. The last part of the DNA fits TRBJ2-7 better; the J call may be wrong. Germline CDR1 SEHNR, CDR2 FQNEAQ (reference sequence). The CDR3 is made up of 12 amino acids. The CDR3 here is CASSSDKYEQYF. CDR3 sequence (DNA): TGTGCCAGCAGCTCTGACAAATACGAGCAGTACTTC.

The genes are TRBV29-1 and TRBJ1-2; D gene ambiguous. Germline V gene lookup returns CDR1 SQVTM and CDR2 ANQGSEA. There are 17 residues in the CDR3. V was trimmed by 3 bases and J by 0 bases, leaving 20 bases between them. For the CDR3, the DNA is TGCAGCGTTGATGCGGGCTCTCACTCGCCCACTAACTATGGCTACACCTTC. Protein: CSVDAGSHSPTNYGYTF.

V is TRBV29-1 and J is TRBJ2-7; 9 positions match TRBD2. TRBJ2-5 explains the end of the DNA better; the J call may be wrong. The CDR3 runs 15 residues. Germline V gives CDR1 SQVTM, CDR2 ANQGSEA. In DNA, the CDR3 is TGCAGCGTTGAAGTAGCGGGGGATACCCAAGAGACCCAGTACTTC. Translation gives CSVEVAGDTQETQYF.

The gene calls are TRBV27 and TRBJ2-7; D unclear. Germline V gene lookup returns CDR1 MNHEY and CDR2 SMNVEV (reference sequence). The CDR3 covers 13 residues. The V gene lost 5 bases and the J gene lost 6 bases, with 14 bases spanning the gap. In DNA form, the CDR3 reads TGTGCCAGCAGTGAGGCCATGGTGTCCGAGCAGTACTTC. Translation gives CASSEAMVSEQYF.

CDR3 bases: TGTGCCAGCAGCTTTGGGACAGGCTATTCACCCCTCCACTTT. Residues: CASSFGTGYSPLHF. The gene calls are TRBV7-9 and TRBJ1-6; TRBD1 matches at 8 bases. In germline, CDR1 is SEHNR, CDR2 FQNEAQ (reference sequence). V dropped 3 bases and J dropped 8; count of bases not matched to a gene: 3. The CDR3 is 14 amino acids.

This clone was observed a handful of times. V is TRBV18 and J is TRBJ2-5; D is undetermined. This CDR3 is built from 12 residues. The V and J ends lost 5 bases and 3 bases respectively, with 7 bases between them. Per the germline V gene, CDR1 is KGHSH and CDR2 is LQKENI. The CDR3 is CASSTFEETQYF. The CDR3, as DNA: TGTGCCAGCTCAACCTTTGAAGAGACCCAGTACTTC.

This rearrangement joins TRBV28 to TRBJ2-7; 10 nucleotides match TRBD1. CDR3 length: 16 residues. Germline-derived CDR1 and CDR2 are MDHEN and SYDVKM. V dropped 3 bases and J dropped 4; count of bases not matched to a gene: 9. CDR3 nucleotide sequence: TGTGCCAGCAGTTTCCCTTCGACAGGGGGCCGGTACGAGCAGTACTTC. Amino acids: CASSFPSTGGRYEQYF. Full variable domain (missing parts from reference TRBV28 and TRBJ2-7): DVKVTQSSRYLVKRTGEKVFLECVQDMDHENMFWYRQDPGLGLRLIYFSYDVKMKEKGDIPEGYSVSREKKERFSLILESASTNQTSMYLCASSFPSTGGRYEQYFGPGTRLTVT.

The chain joins TRBV7-2 to TRBJ2-7; D might be TRBD1 or TRBD2, each matching 5 bases. The V and J ends lost 3 bases and 2 bases respectively, with 11 bases between them. Germline values: CDR1 SGHTA, CDR2 FQGNSA. The CDR3 has 14 amino acids. The CDR3 sequence: CASSFAGAAYEQYF. The DNA for the CDR3 is TGTGCCAGCAGCTTTGCCGGGGCCGCCTACGAGCAGTACTTC.